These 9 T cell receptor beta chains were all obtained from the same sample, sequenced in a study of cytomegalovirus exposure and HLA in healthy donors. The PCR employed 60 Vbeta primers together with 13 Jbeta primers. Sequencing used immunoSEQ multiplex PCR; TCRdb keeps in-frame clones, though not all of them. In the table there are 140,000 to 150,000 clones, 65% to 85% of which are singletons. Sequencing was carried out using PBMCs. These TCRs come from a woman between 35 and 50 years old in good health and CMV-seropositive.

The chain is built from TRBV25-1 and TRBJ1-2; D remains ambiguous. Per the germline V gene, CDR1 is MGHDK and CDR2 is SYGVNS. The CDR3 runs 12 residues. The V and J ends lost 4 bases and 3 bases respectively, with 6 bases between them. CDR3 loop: CASSGGHYGYTF. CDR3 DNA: TGTGCCAGCAGTGGAGGTCACTATGGCTACACCTTC.

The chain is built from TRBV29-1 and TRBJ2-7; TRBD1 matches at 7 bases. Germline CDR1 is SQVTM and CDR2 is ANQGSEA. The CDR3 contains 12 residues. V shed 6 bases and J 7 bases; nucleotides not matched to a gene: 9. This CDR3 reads CSVGGQAREQYF. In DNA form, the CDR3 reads TGCAGCGTGGGCGGACAGGCGCGGGAGCAGTACTTC.

DNA of the CDR3: TGTGCCTGGAGCCTACAGGGCCATGGCTACACCTTC. Protein: CAWSLQGHGYTF. The chain combines TRBV30 with TRBJ1-2; a weak D match, TRBD1 (6 bases). The V end was cut by 3 bases, the J end by 6 bases, with 11 bases between. Germline CDR1 reads GTSNPN; CDR2 reads SVGIG (reference sequence). This CDR3 comprises 12 residues.

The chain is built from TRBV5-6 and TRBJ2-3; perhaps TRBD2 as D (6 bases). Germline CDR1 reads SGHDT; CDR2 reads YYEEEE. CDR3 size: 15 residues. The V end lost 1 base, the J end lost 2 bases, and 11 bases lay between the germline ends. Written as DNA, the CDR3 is TGTGCCAGCAGCTTGTATGGGGGGTTCACAGATACGCAGTATTTT. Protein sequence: CASSLYGGFTDTQYF.

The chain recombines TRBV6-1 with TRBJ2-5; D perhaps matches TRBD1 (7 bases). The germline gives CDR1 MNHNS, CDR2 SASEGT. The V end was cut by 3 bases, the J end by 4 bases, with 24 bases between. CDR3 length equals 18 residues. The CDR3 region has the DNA TGTGCCAGCAGTGATTTGGGGGGCGACAGGGTGATAGGAGAGACCCAGTACTTC. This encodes CASSDLGGDRVIGETQYF.

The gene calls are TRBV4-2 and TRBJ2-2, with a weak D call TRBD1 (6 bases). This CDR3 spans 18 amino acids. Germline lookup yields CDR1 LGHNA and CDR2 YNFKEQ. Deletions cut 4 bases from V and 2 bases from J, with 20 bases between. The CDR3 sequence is CASSPAVFGTFNTGELFF. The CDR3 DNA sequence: TGTGCCAGCAGCCCTGCTGTGTTCGGGACATTTAACACCGGGGAGCTGTTTTTT.

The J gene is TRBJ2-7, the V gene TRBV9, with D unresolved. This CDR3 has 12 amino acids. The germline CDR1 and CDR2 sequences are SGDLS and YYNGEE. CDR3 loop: CGLGLGVREQYF. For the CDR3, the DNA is TGTGGCCTCGGTCTAGGAGTCCGCGAGCAGTACTTC.

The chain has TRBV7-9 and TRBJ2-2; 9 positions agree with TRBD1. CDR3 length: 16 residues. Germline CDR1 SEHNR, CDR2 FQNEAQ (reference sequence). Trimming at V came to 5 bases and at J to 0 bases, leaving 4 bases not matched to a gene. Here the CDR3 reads CASSARQGANTGELFF. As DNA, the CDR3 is TGTGCCAGCAGCGCTCGACAGGGGGCGAACACCGGGGAGCTGTTTTTT.

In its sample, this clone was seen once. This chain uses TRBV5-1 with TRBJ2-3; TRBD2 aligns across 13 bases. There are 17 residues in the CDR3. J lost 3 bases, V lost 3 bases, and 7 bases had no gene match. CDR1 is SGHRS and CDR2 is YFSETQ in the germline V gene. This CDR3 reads CASSSRLAGGSTDTQYF. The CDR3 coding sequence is TGCGCCAGCAGCTCACGACTAGCGGGGGGATCGACAGATACGCAGTATTTT.